These 5 T cell receptor beta chains originate from one sample sequenced in a study of cytomegalovirus exposure and HLA in healthy donors (TCRdb year 2017). The method was the immunoSEQ multiplex PCR assay. Here the immuneACCESS table is served through TCRdb, limited to in-frame sequences with V and J called. Missing clones are a known gap in these copies; in checked studies unresolved V genes cover under half, and the rest lacks a known reason. For this sample there are fewer than 250,000 clones; approximately 88% appear just once. The ten largest clonotypes hold around 15% of the sample. Sequenced material: PBMCs. The receptor source for this set is a woman in her twenties or thirties in good health and CMV-seropositive.

The CDR3 DNA sequence: TGTGCCAGTAGTATGACAGGGAGTAATGGCTACACCTTC. The encoded protein is CASSMTGSNGYTF. The chain links TRBV19 to TRBJ1-2, with TRBD1 identical over 7 bases. The CDR3 runs to 13 residues. With V trimmed by 3 bases and J by 6 bases, 4 bases remained unmatched. Per germline, CDR1 LNHDA and CDR2 SQIVND (reference sequence).

This clone was seen a few times. This sequence joins TRBV4-2 and TRBJ2-7, with 10 bases aligning to TRBD2. CDR1 and CDR2 from the germline V gene are LGHNA and YNFKEQ. The CDR3 totals 16 residues. V lost 2 bases to trimming and J lost 2 bases; unmatched junction nucleotides: 6. The CDR3 reads CASSQIIAGGPYEQYF. CDR3 coding DNA: TGTGCCAGCAGCCAAATCATAGCGGGAGGCCCCTACGAGCAGTACTTC.

This chain connects TRBV7-2 to TRBJ1-2; maybe TRBD1 (5 bases). This CDR3 contains 15 residues. V gave up 6 bases and J gave up 0 bases, with 14 bases separating them. CDR1 and CDR2 (germline): SGHTA, FQGNSA. The CDR3 is CASSLGTGANYGYTF. The CDR3 nucleotides read TGTGCCAGCAGTCTAGGGACGGGAGCTAACTATGGCTACACCTTC.

In regard to this clone: The same CDR3 is also encoded by other DNA sequences in this sample. This chain uses TRBV27 with TRBJ2-6; no definite D call. The V and J ends lost 3 bases and 1 base respectively, with 1 base between them. Germline CDR1 reads MNHEY; CDR2 reads SMNVEV (reference sequence). The length of the CDR3 is 13 residues. CDR3 loop: CASSFSGANVLTF. The CDR3 nucleotides are TGTGCCAGCAGTTTTTCTGGGGCCAACGTCCTGACTTTC.

The J gene is TRBJ1-1, the V gene TRBV30; TRBD1 matches 7 bases. Looked up from germline, CDR1 is GTSNPN and CDR2 is SVGIG (reference sequence). The CDR3 runs to 16 residues. The trim removed 1 base at V and 1 base at J, leaving 9 bases unmatched. Here the CDR3 reads CAWSGGFRGRNTEAFF. The DNA of the CDR3 is TGTGCCTGGAGTGGCGGCTTTAGGGGGCGGAACACTGAAGCTTTCTTT.